One sample yielded the 7 T cell receptor beta chains listed below, sequenced in a study of tumor-infiltrating lymphocytes in primary liver carcinoma. Investigators took RNA and DNA out together from roughly 21-30 mg of unsorted bulk tissue. TCR beta cDNA was reverse-transcribed from about 550 ng of total RNA. The reaction used a constant-region primer and ProtoScript II reverse transcriptase. Generation of the TCR beta libraries relied on three nested multiplex PCR rounds using slightly modified ARM-PCR. TRBV1-TRBV30 forward primers paired with a C-beta reverse primer were used in the first two PCR rounds, which ran approximately 10 cycles each. Via MiXCR, TCRdb re-called the multiplex PCR reads, giving one row per CDR3 protein. The data contain about 99,000 distinct CDR3 sequences, approximately 71% of them singletons. The sample consisted of liver tumor tissue from sampling region 5. Specified subset: tumor region T5, tumor centre. These receptor sequences come from a woman in her sixties with primary liver carcinoma and hepatitis B virus infection.

Notes on this clonotype: One end of the junction varies from germline; a read error may be responsible. The rearrangement links TRBV5-6 to TRBJ2-6; D call uncertain. CDR1 is SGHDT and CDR2 is YYEEEE in the germline V gene. CDR3 length: 14 residues. CDR3 amino acids: CASTLGSGANVLTF. Here the CDR3 DNA reads TGTGCCAGCACCTTGGGCTCTGGGGCCAACGTCCTGACTTTC. Using reference TRBV5-6 and TRBJ2-6 for the parts outside the CDR3, the full variable domain is DAGVTQSPTHLIKTRGQQVTLRCSPKSGHDTVSWYQQALGQGPQFIFQYYEEEERQRGNFPDRFSGHQFPNYSSELNVNALLLGDSALYLCASTLGSGANVLTFGAGSRLTVL.

On this clonotype: The conserved final phenylalanine or tryptophan is absent from the CDR3, which likely points to a read error. The chain recombines TRBV29-1 with TRBJ2-2; tentative D call: TRBD2 (5 bases). This CDR3 comprises 15 residues. Germline CDR1 is SQVTM and CDR2 is ANQGSEA. V was trimmed by 4 bases and J by 9 bases, leaving 21 bases between them. CDR3 protein: CSVGAGQRGTWELFL. The CDR3 DNA reads TGCAGCGTTGGTGCCGGGCAACGGGGAACCTGGGAGCTGTTTCTT.

This clonotype was found many times. V and J are TRBV6-5 and TRBJ2-2; 10 positions agree with TRBD2. This CDR3 has 14 amino acids. Germline CDR1 and CDR2: MNHEY and SVGAGI. J was trimmed by 4 bases and V by 6 bases; bases with no gene match: 2. The CDR3 region is CASRTSGRTGELFF. CDR3 sequence (DNA): TGTGCCAGCAGGACTAGCGGGCGCACCGGGGAGCTGTTTTTT.

This sequence joins TRBV29-1 and TRBJ2-4; 8 bases are shared with TRBD1. CDR1 is SQVTM, CDR2 ANQGSEA, per germline. Trimming took 6 bases from V and 7 from J; bases not matched to a gene: 8. CDR3 length: 13 residues. CDR3 loop: CSVGQGTTNIQYF. The CDR3, as DNA: TGCAGCGTCGGACAGGGAACGACCAACATTCAGTACTTC.

This clonotype has a count of ten or more. The chain couples TRBV5-1 to TRBJ1-4; TRBD1 might be the D (5 bases). Trimming took 0 bases from V and 7 from J, leaving 19 bases between them. Germline values: CDR1 SGHRS, CDR2 YFSETQ. This CDR3 comprises 17 residues. The DNA of the CDR3 is TGCGCCAGCAGCTTGGGGATCACCGGAGGGGAGAGTGAAAAACTGTTTTTT. Its protein product is CASSLGITGGESEKLFF.

The chain carries TRBV7-9 and TRBJ1-1; D is uncertain. This CDR3 has 12 residues. The ends were cut back, 2 bases at V and 5 bases at J, with 6 bases in the middle. Germline loops: CDR1 SEHNR, CDR2 FQNEAQ (reference sequence). The CDR3 region has the DNA TGTGCCAGCAGCTTATTGGAAACTGAAGCTTTCTTT. Translation: CASSLLETEAFF.

The chain uses TRBV6-5 and TRBJ2-7; D gene unclear. The germline V gene encodes CDR1 MNHEY and CDR2 SVGAGI. This CDR3 region has 15 residues. Trimming took 5 bases from V and 1 from J, leaving 15 bases between them. The CDR3 DNA reads as TGTGCCAGCAGTCCCTACAGAAGGCCATCCTACGAGCAGTACTTC. Amino acid sequence: CASSPYRRPSYEQYF.